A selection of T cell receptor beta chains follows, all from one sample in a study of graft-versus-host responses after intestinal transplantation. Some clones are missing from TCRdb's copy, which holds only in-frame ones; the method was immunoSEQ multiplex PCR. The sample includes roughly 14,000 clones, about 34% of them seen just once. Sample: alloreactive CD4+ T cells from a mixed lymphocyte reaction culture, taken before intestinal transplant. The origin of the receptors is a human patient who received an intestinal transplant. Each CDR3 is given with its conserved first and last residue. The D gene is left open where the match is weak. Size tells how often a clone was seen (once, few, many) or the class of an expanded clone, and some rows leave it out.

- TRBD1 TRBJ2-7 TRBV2 CASRGDRVYEQYF TGTGCCAGCAGGGGGGACAGGGTATACGAGCAGTACTTC
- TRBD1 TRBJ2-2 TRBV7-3 CASSLNRGAGELFF TGTGCCAGCAGCTTAAACAGGGGCGCTGGGGAGCTGTTTTTT
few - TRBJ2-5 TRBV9 CASSVGGGAETQYF TGTGCCAGCAGCGTAGGTGGGGGGGCGGAGACCCAGTACTTC
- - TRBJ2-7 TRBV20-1 CSAADSYEQYF TGCAGTGCAGCGGACAGTTACGAGCAGTACTTC
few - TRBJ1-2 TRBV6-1 CASSGHLDGYTF TGTGCCAGCAGCGGACACCTGGATGGCTACACCTTC
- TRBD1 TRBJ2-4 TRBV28 CASSLTGENIQYF TGTGCCAGCAGCTTGACAGGGGAAAACATTCAGTACTTC
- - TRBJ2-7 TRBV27 CASSSRRGYEQYF TGTGCCAGCAGCTCCCGGAGAGGGTACGAGCAGTACTTC
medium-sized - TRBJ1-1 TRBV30 CAWRLDTEAFF TGTGCCTGGAGGCTAGACACTGAAGCTTTCTTT
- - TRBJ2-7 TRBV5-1 CASNSGTRDYEQYF TGCGCCAGCAATTCCGGGACAAGGGACTACGAGCAGTACTTC
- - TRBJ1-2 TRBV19 CASSGIGANRKTYGYTF TGTGCCAGTAGTGGCATAGGGGCAAATCGAAAGACCTATGGCTACACCTTC
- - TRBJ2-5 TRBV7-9 CAGSSVWGLQETQYF TGTGCCGGCAGCTCGGTATGGGGCCTCCAAGAGACCCAGTACTTC
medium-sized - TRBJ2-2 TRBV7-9 CASRASSAGELFF TGTGCCAGCAGGGCTTCGTCGGCCGGGGAGCTGTTTTTT
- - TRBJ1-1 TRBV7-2 CASSLRVLNTEAFF TGTGCCAGCAGCTTGAGGGTTCTGAACACTGAAGCTTTCTTT
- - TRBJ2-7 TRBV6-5 CASSFGGRGYEQYF TGTGCCAGCAGTTTTGGGGGGCGCGGCTACGAGCAGTACTTC
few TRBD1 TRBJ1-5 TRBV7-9 CASSLGDRDYQPQHF TGTGCCAGCAGCTTAGGGGACAGGGATTATCAGCCCCAGCATTTT
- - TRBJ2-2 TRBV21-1 CASTPTSGRFRRNTGELFF TGTGCCAGCACTCCTACTAGCGGGAGGTTCAGAAGGAACACCGGGGAGCTGTTTTTT
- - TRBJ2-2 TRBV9 CASSVEGRMYGELFF TGTGCCAGCAGCGTAGAGGGGCGTATGTACGGGGAGCTGTTTTTT
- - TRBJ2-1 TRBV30 CAWRHLAPSYNEQFF TGTGCCTGGAGACATCTCGCGCCCTCCTACAATGAGCAGTTCTTC
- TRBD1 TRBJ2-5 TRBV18 CASSRGDRATQEAQYF TGTGCCAGCTCTCGTGGGGACAGGGCGACCCAAGAGGCCCAGTACTTC
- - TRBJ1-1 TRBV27 CASSFRGPNTEAFF TGTGCCAGCAGTTTCCGCGGTCCGAACACTGAAGCTTTCTTT
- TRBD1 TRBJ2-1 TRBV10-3 CVITMTGKGEQFF TGTGTCATCACTATGACAGGGAAAGGTGAGCAGTTCTTC
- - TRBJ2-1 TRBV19 CASSIGQNNEQFF TGTGCCAGTAGTATTGGACAGAACAATGAGCAGTTCTTC
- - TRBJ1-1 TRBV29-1 CSVEVAGMMNTEAFF TGCAGCGTTGAAGTTGCGGGGATGATGAACACTGAAGCTTTCTTT
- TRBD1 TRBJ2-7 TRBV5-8 CASTNVPGQGTYEQYF TGTGCCAGCACGAACGTACCGGGACAGGGGACCTACGAGCAGTACTTC
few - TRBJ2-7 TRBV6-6 CASRTGRPYEQYF TGTGCCAGCAGGACGGGACGGCCATACGAGCAGTACTTC
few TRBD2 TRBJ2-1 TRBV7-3 CASSLGTSGSEQFF TGTGCCAGCAGCTTAGGGACTAGCGGGAGTGAGCAGTTCTTC
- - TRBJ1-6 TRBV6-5 CASSYINSPLHF TGTGCCAGCAGTTACATCAATTCACCCCTCCACTTT
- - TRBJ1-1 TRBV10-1 CASRGDSTEAFF TGCGCCAGCAGGGGGGATTCCACTGAAGCTTTCTTT
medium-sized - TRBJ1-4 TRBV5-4 CASSLEAGDEKLFF TGTGCCAGCAGCTTGGAGGCCGGCGATGAAAAACTGTTTTTT
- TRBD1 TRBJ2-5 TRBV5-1 CASRLTAGTGQETQYF TGCGCCAGCAGGTTGACCGCCGGGACAGGGCAAGAGACCCAGTACTTC
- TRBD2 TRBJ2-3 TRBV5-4 CASSSRGRAYTDTQYF TGTGCCAGCAGCTCCCGCGGGAGGGCTTACACAGATACGCAGTATTTT
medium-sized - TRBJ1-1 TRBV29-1 CSVAQRNTEAFF TGCAGCGTTGCACAGAGGAACACTGAAGCTTTCTTT
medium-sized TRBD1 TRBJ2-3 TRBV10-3 CAISRQGLTDTQYF TGTGCCATCAGTAGACAGGGGTTAACAGATACGCAGTATTTT
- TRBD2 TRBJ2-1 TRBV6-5 CASRIGLAGHTEQFF TGTGCCAGCCGTATCGGACTAGCGGGACATACTGAGCAGTTCTTC
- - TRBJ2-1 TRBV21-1 CASSKEGRRQHNEQFF TGTGCCAGCAGCAAGGAAGGGAGGAGGCAACACAATGAGCAGTTCTTC
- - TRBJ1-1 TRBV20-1 CSARRETEAFF TGCAGTGCTAGGAGGGAGACTGAAGCTTTCTTT
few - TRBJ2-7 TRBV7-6 CASSLISYEQYF TGTGCCAGCAGCTTAATCTCCTACGAGCAGTACTTC
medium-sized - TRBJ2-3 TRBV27 CASSRTWASTDTQYF TGTGCCAGCAGTCGTACCTGGGCCTCCACAGATACGCAGTATTTT
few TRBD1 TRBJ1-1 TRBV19 CASARQGAVGTEAFF TGTGCCAGTGCCCGACAGGGGGCGGTTGGGACTGAAGCTTTCTTT
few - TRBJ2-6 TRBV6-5 CASREQGTGANVLTF TGTGCCAGCAGAGAACAGGGAACTGGGGCCAACGTCCTGACTTTC
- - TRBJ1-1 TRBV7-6 CASSFYRVGGTEAFF TGTGCCAGCAGCTTCTACAGGGTTGGTGGAACTGAAGCTTTCTTT
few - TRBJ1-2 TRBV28 CASSFGGSNYGYTF TGTGCCAGCAGTTTTGGGGGTAGTAACTATGGCTACACCTTC
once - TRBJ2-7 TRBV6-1 CASSERFYYEQYF TGTGCCAGCAGTGAACGGTTCTACTACGAGCAGTACTTC
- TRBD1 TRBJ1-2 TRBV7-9 CASSQDRGQNYGYTF TGTGCCAGCAGCCAAGACAGGGGTCAAAACTATGGCTACACCTTC
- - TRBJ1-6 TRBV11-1 CASSLMVRLDNSPLHF TGTGCCAGCAGCTTAATGGTGCGGCTCGATAATTCACCCCTCCACTTT
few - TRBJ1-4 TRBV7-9 CASSSAPQNEKLFF TGTGCCAGCAGCTCTGCCCCTCAAAATGAAAAACTGTTTTTT
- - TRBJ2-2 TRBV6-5 CASSYSKGRGTGELFF TGTGCCAGCAGTTACTCGAAGGGAAGGGGCACCGGGGAGCTGTTTTTT
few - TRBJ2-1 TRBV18 CASSPSIYNEQFF TGTGCCAGCTCACCATCTATCTACAATGAGCAGTTCTTC
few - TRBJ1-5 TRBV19 CASSIGGRTQPQHF TGTGCCAGTAGTATAGGAGGCAGGACTCAGCCCCAGCATTTT
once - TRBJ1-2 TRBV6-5 CASSERDYGYTF TGTGCCAGCAGTGAACGGGACTATGGCTACACCTTC
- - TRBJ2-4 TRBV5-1 CASSLDPGVDIQYF TGCGCCAGCAGCTTGGATCCAGGGGTTGACATTCAGTACTTC
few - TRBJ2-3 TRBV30 CAWSRAPRGDTQYF TGTGCCTGGAGCCGGGCCCCGAGGGGGGATACGCAGTATTTT
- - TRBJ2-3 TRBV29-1 CSVAPRNTDTQYF TGCAGCGTTGCCCCGCGGAACACAGATACGCAGTATTTT
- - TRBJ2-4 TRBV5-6 CASSLTASKNIQYF TGTGCCAGCAGCCTGACAGCTTCCAAAAACATTCAGTACTTC
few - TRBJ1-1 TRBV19 CASSSRTAEAFF TGTGCCAGTAGTTCTAGGACCGCCGAAGCTTTCTTT
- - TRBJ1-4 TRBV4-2 CASSQGARGNWEKLFF TGTGCCAGCAGCCAAGGGGCGAGGGGGAATTGGGAAAAACTGTTTTTT
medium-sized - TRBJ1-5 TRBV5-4 CASSLEPNQPQHF TGTGCCAGCAGCTTGGAACCAAATCAGCCCCAGCATTTT
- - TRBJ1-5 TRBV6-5 CASSTGGQPQHF TGTGCCAGCAGTACCGGGGGGCAGCCCCAGCATTTT
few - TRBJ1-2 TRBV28 CASSLLAGSGYTF TGTGCCAGCAGTTTACTGGCAGGATCTGGCTACACCTTC
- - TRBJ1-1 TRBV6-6 CASSYLGVVNTEAFF TGTGCCAGCAGTTACTTGGGGGTGGTGAACACTGAAGCTTTCTTT